These 30 T cell receptor beta chains were sequenced from one sample in a study of shared clonotypes between healthy human individuals. Assay used: immunoSEQ multiplex PCR; TCRdb lists only in-frame clones, some missing. The table has fewer than 600,000 clones, roughly 79% seen once. The sequenced sample consisted of PBMCs. These receptors all stem from a middle-aged woman in good health. Some clones in this sample may be carry-over from other donors' samples.

The genes are TRBV28 and TRBJ2-3; possible D gene TRBD2, 6 bases. The CDR3 is 16 residues long. The germline gives CDR1 MDHEN, CDR2 SYDVKM. V lost 2 bases, J lost 2 bases, and 14 bases lay in between. The CDR3 bases are TGTGCCAGCAGTTTAGCTGGGGAGGCTCACACAGATACGCAGTATTTT. Protein: CASSLAGEAHTDTQYF. Variable domain in full (rest from reference TRBV28 and TRBJ2-3): DVKVTQSSRYLVKRTGEKVFLECVQDMDHENMFWYRQDPGLGLRLIYFSYDVKMKEKGDIPEGYSVSREKKERFSLILESASTNQTSMYLCASSLAGEAHTDTQYFGPGTRLTVL.

V usage is TRBV27 and J usage is TRBJ2-2; tentative D call: TRBD2 (5 bases). The CDR3 length is 15 residues. Trimming removed 5 bases from V and 0 bases from J, with 10 bases in between. Germline-derived CDR1 and CDR2 are MNHEY and SMNVEV (reference sequence). CDR3 sequence reads: CASSPSGSNTGELFF. Here the CDR3 DNA reads TGTGCCAGCAGTCCCTCGGGGTCGAACACCGGGGAGCTGTTTTTT.

The chain couples TRBV7-9 to TRBJ1-1, with TRBD1 as a possible D gene (5 bases). The V and J ends lost 5 bases and 1 base respectively, with 8 bases between them. The germline gives CDR1 SEHNR, CDR2 FQNEAQ (reference sequence). CDR3 length: 13 amino acids. The CDR3 loop is CASSGQKNTEAFF. CDR3 coding DNA: TGTGCCAGCAGCGGACAAAAGAACACTGAAGCTTTCTTT.

The chain carries TRBV5-6 and TRBJ1-2, with a weak D call TRBD1 (5 bases). The CDR3 sequence is 17 residues long. Germline V gives CDR1 SGHDT, CDR2 YYEEEE. Deletions cut 0 bases from V and 0 bases from J, with 15 bases between. In DNA form, the CDR3 reads TGTGCCAGCAGCTTGGTCCCAGGGATCCTAGCTAACTATGGCTACACCTTC. Its protein is CASSLVPGILANYGYTF.

The rearrangement links TRBV4-1 to TRBJ2-1, with TRBD2 identical over 12 bases. The V segment lost 0 bases and the J segment 8 bases; nucleotides outside the gene matches: 14. This CDR3 has 19 residues. Per germline, CDR1 MGHRA and CDR2 YSYEKL. The CDR3 spells CASSQDWTSGMAGYDEQFF. The DNA of the CDR3 is TGCGCCAGCAGCCAAGATTGGACTAGCGGGATGGCTGGATATGATGAGCAGTTCTTC.

The chain links TRBV28 to TRBJ2-5; D may be TRBD1 or TRBD2 (5 bases each). CDR3 length equals 13 residues. The germline CDR1 and CDR2 sequences are MDHEN and SYDVKM. V shed 6 bases and J shed 5 bases, with 13 bases lying between them. The CDR3 loop is CASSPGTMETQYF. The CDR3 DNA reads as TGTGCCAGCAGCCCCGGGACGATGGAGACCCAGTACTTC. Full variable domain (rest looked up from reference TRBV28 and TRBJ2-5): DVKVTQSSRYLVKRTGEKVFLECVQDMDHENMFWYRQDPGLGLRLIYFSYDVKMKEKGDIPEGYSVSREKKERFSLILESASTNQTSMYLCASSPGTMETQYFGPGTRLLVL.

The V and J genes are TRBV7-3 and TRBJ2-5, with 7 nucleotides matching TRBD2. J lost 3 bases, V lost 0 bases, and 4 bases had no gene match. This CDR3 has 15 residues. In germline, CDR1 is SGHTA, CDR2 FQGTGA. CDR3 sequence (DNA): TGTGCCAGCAGCTTAACGTTGGCGGGAGAAGAGACCCAGTACTTC. Protein: CASSLTLAGEETQYF.

This clone was found a few times. The J gene is TRBJ2-5, the V gene TRBV6-4; D possibly uses TRBD1 or TRBD2 (5 bases each). The CDR3 totals 14 residues. Trimming took 9 bases from V and 3 from J, leaving 17 bases between them. CDR1 MRHNA and CDR2 SNTAGT come from the germline V gene. CDR3: CARPRDPEKETQYF. In nucleotides, the CDR3 is TGTGCCAGACCCCGGGACCCAGAAAAAGAGACCCAGTACTTC.

The V gene is TRBV19, the J gene TRBJ2-1, with a tentative D call TRBD1 (9 bases). The V gene's germline CDR1 is LNHDA and CDR2 SQIVND (reference sequence). This CDR3 is 15 amino acids long. V was shortened by 7 bases and J by 7 bases, with 20 bases between the two germline ends. The CDR3 nucleotides are TGTGCCAGTACCCCGGGAGGGACAGGGAGGAATGAGCAGTTCTTC. This encodes CASTPGGTGRNEQFF.

The CDR3 sequence is CASNPGGALYEQYF. CDR3 nucleotides: TGTGCCAGCAACCCGGGGGGAGCGTTGTACGAGCAGTACTTC. The chain employs TRBV28 and TRBJ2-7; TRBD2 matches 7 bases. Germline V gene data show CDR1 as MDHEN and CDR2 as SYDVKM. The ends lost 7 bases at V and 4 bases at J; junction bases unmatched: 10. The length of the CDR3 is 14 residues.

V and J are TRBV30 and TRBJ2-5; D is unresolved. The CDR3 is 13 residues long. CDR1 GTSNPN and CDR2 SVGIG come from the germline V gene (reference sequence). Deletions cut 0 bases from V and 2 bases from J, with 7 bases between. The CDR3 sequence: CAWSVVGQETQYF. Written as DNA, the CDR3 is TGTGCCTGGAGTGTAGTCGGACAAGAGACCCAGTACTTC.

CDR3 loop: CASSLGVGGEDEQYF. CDR3 coding DNA: TGTGCCAGCAGCTTAGGGGTGGGGGGAGAGGACGAGCAGTACTTC. V is TRBV7-6 and J is TRBJ2-7; possible D gene TRBD2, 6 bases. Germline V CDR1 and CDR2: SGHVS, FNYEAQ. The CDR3 is made up of 15 amino acids. V lost 1 base and J 5 bases, leaving 15 bases between the germline ends. Drawing the rest from reference TRBV7-6 and TRBJ2-7, the complete variable domain is GAGVSQSPRYKVTKRGQDVALRCDPISGHVSLYWYRQALGQGPEFLTYFNYEAQQDKSGLPNDRFSAERPEGSISTLTIQRTEQRDSAMYRCASSLGVGGEDEQYFGPGTRLTVT.

A word on this clone: A much larger clone sits a single nucleotide away, making a read error possible. The identical CDR3 is also encoded by other nucleotide sequences in the sample. The rearrangement links TRBV9 to TRBJ2-7; no clear D gene. The CDR3 covers 14 residues. V lost 0 bases and J 0 bases, leaving 7 bases between the germline ends. Germline V gene data show CDR1 as SGDLS and CDR2 as YYNGEE. Here the CDR3 reads CASSVETNSYEQYF. The CDR3 nucleotides read TGTGCCAGCAGCGTAGAAACGAACTCCTACGAGCAGTACTTC.

This clone was seen repeatedly, ten times or more. This sequence joins TRBV18 and TRBJ2-3; D is uncertain. The germline CDR1 and CDR2 sequences are KGHSH and LQKENI. V lost 5 bases to trimming and J lost 3 bases, with 15 bases between them. The CDR3 extends over 15 amino acids. The CDR3 nucleotides read TGTGCCAGCTCATCCGTGGTGGGTGAGACAGATACGCAGTATTTT. Its translation is CASSSVVGETDTQYF.

The V gene is TRBV30, the J gene TRBJ2-7; unclear D gene. The CDR3 contains 11 residues. Trimming shortened V by 2 bases and J by 2 bases, and 4 bases separated the two germline ends. The germline gives CDR1 GTSNPN, CDR2 SVGIG (reference sequence). CDR3 nucleotides: TGTGCCTGGAGTCGGGCCTACGAGCAGTACTTC. It codes for CAWSRAYEQYF.

This chain connects TRBV27 to TRBJ2-5; 8 bases are shared with TRBD2. Germline lookup yields CDR1 MNHEY and CDR2 SMNVEV (reference sequence). This CDR3 contains 15 residues. Unmatched junction bases numbered 5, after V lost 0 bases and J lost 5 bases. In DNA form, the CDR3 reads TGTGCCAGCAGTTTATCCGGGAGGGCCTGGGAGACCCAGTACTTC. Its translation: CASSLSGRAWETQYF.

The rearrangement links TRBV30 to TRBJ1-5, with a weak D call TRBD1 (5 bases). This CDR3 comprises 13 residues. Looked up from germline, CDR1 is GTSNPN and CDR2 is SVGIG (reference sequence). V gave up 6 bases and J gave up 2 bases, with 11 bases separating them. The CDR3 DNA reads TGTGCCTGCCAGTTGGGGGGCAATCAGCCCCAGCATTTT. It codes for CACQLGGNQPQHF.

CDR3 nucleotide sequence: TGTGCCAGCAGCCGGTTACGACCCCCACAAGAGACCCAGTACTTC. Protein product: CASSRLRPPQETQYF. This chain uses TRBV14 with TRBJ2-5; no clear D gene. CDR3 size: 15 residues. Germline V lookup: CDR1 SGHDN, CDR2 FVKESK. Trimming cost V 4 bases and J 2 bases, with 14 bases left between them.

The CDR3 sequence: CASSLYSETQYF. The CDR3 DNA is TGTGCCAGCAGCTTGTACTCAGAGACCCAGTACTTC. The rearrangement links TRBV5-6 to TRBJ2-5; D gene uncertain. CDR1 SGHDT and CDR2 YYEEEE come from the germline V gene. CDR3 length: 12 residues. V was trimmed by 1 base and J by 4 bases, leaving 5 bases between them.

The CDR3 loop is CASRDRKDGYTF. CDR3 nucleotides: TGTGCCAGTAGGGACAGGAAGGATGGCTACACCTTC. J is TRBJ1-2 and V is TRBV19, with 7 bases identical to TRBD1. Per germline, CDR1 LNHDA and CDR2 SQIVND (reference sequence). V dropped 6 bases and J dropped 6; count of bases not matched to a gene: 4. The CDR3 length is 12 residues.

This clone appeared once. The chain carries TRBV7-9 and TRBJ2-5; no definite D call. The V and J ends lost 2 bases and 5 bases respectively, with 9 bases between them. The CDR3 contains 13 residues. Germline V gene lookup returns CDR1 SEHNR and CDR2 FQNEAQ (reference sequence). CDR3 DNA: TGTGCCAGCAGCTTACAGGCGGCGGAGACCCAGTACTTC. It yields the protein CASSLQAAETQYF.

On this clone itself: The same CDR3 is also encoded by other DNA sequences in this sample. V and J are TRBV27 and TRBJ2-7; 7 bases map to TRBD2. Germline trimming cut 4 bases from V and 1 base from J; bases unmatched to any gene: 1. The CDR3 has 13 residues. Looked up from germline, CDR1 is MNHEY and CDR2 is SMNVEV (reference sequence). This CDR3 reads CASSSGRSYEQYF. Here the CDR3 DNA reads TGTGCCAGCAGTTCCGGGAGGTCCTACGAGCAGTACTTC.

This sequence joins TRBV1 and TRBJ1-5. TRBV1 is a pseudogene locus. This CDR3 has 16 residues. CDR3 DNA: TGCACCAGCAGCCAAGATAGAGGGGGAGGGAATCAGCCCCAGCATTTT. Residues: CTSSQDRGGGNQPQHF.

The gene calls are TRBV7-9 and TRBJ1-6; 7 bases are a match to TRBD1. Germline V gene sequence: CDR1 SEHNR, CDR2 FQNEAQ (reference sequence). After removal of 3 bases from V and 5 bases from J, the junction contained 1 base not matched to a gene. This CDR3 spans 14 amino acids. CDR3 sequence reads: CASSFGTDNSPLHF. The CDR3 DNA sequence: TGTGCCAGCAGCTTTGGGACAGATAATTCACCCCTCCACTTT.

This chain joins TRBV28 and TRBJ1-2; perhaps TRBD1 as D (5 bases). With 8 bases removed from V and 8 bases from J, the gap between germline ends came to 15 bases. This CDR3 is 12 amino acids long. Germline assignment: CDR1 MDHEN and CDR2 SYDVKM. CDR3 residues: CASAPGRAGYTF. The CDR3 DNA follows: TGTGCCAGCGCTCCGGGCAGGGCGGGCTACACCTTC.

This clone occurred once. The chain links TRBV6-1 to TRBJ2-7; D unclear. This CDR3 is built from 13 residues. Between the trimmed V and J ends, which lost 7 bases and 6 bases, there was a span of 16 bases. CDR1 is MNHNS and CDR2 is SASEGT in the germline V gene. The CDR3 is CASTPSEVREQYF. The DNA for the CDR3 is TGTGCCAGCACCCCCTCAGAGGTCCGCGAGCAGTACTTC.

The V and J genes are TRBV18 and TRBJ2-5; D not certain. Trimming pared 1 base from V and 3 bases from J, leaving 12 bases between. Germline CDR1 and CDR2: KGHSH and LQKENI. The CDR3 is 15 amino acids. In DNA form, the CDR3 reads TGTGCCAGCTCACCACGGTCGGCTAGTAAAGAGACCCAGTACTTC. This translates into CASSPRSASKETQYF.

This clone was seen just once. The V call is TRBV6-1, the J call TRBJ2-7; 7 nucleotides align to TRBD1. Germline V gene sequence: CDR1 MNHNS, CDR2 SASEGT. V lost 7 bases and J lost 0; bases outside the gene matches: 6. The CDR3 has 14 residues. Here the CDR3 reads CASMDRQGSYEQYF. DNA of the CDR3: TGTGCCAGCATGGACCGACAGGGCTCCTACGAGCAGTACTTC.

The sample holds a few counts of this clone. The chain joins TRBV25-1 to TRBJ1-4; 9 nucleotides match TRBD1. The germline CDR1 and CDR2 sequences are MGHDK and SYGVNS. J was trimmed by 7 bases and V by 8 bases; bases with no gene match: 8. The CDR3 has 14 amino acids. The CDR3 loop reads CASGPGTGTEKLFF. The CDR3 DNA reads TGTGCCAGCGGACCCGGGACAGGGACTGAAAAACTGTTTTTT. Together with reference TRBV25-1 and TRBJ1-4, the CDR3 gives the full variable domain: EADIYQTPRYLVIGTGKKITLECSQTMGHDKMYWYQQDPGMELHLIHYSYGVNSTEKGDLSSESTVSRIRTEHFPLTLESARPSHTSQYLCASGPGTGTEKLFFGSGTQLSVL.

The V call is TRBV10-3, the J call TRBJ2-3; D is perhaps TRBD2 (6 bases). CDR3 length: 13 residues. Germline V gene lookup returns CDR1 ENHRY and CDR2 SYGVKD. Trimming shortened V by 7 bases and J by 6 bases, and 14 bases separated the two germline ends. The CDR3 DNA reads as TGTGCCATCACTAAGGGACTTCTGGATACGCAGTATTTT. Its translation is CAITKGLLDTQYF.